The clone carrying this T cell receptor beta chain was observed many times. Its target is not known. The time point denotes: longitudinal time-point 1 (baseline). 2 million unsorted PBMCs were stored in RNAlater at -80 °C before RNA extraction. As for the cDNA, it was generated by 5'RACE with 10-nucleotide random UMIs. TCRdb passed the 5' RACE reads through MiXCR, listing each CDR3 protein once. The sample comprises tens of thousands of distinct CDR3 sequences, around 10% of which are singletons, and about 6.6% rests with the top ten. The data stem from a study of neurological immune-mediated disorders. Study-level findings and limits: Private repertoires in all groups were suggested by the absence of shared CDR3 amino acid sequences among expanded clones across subjects. The greatest degree of TCR clonal expansion was observed in HTLV-1-associated myelopathy, with the lowest in multiple sclerosis, below that of healthy controls.

The sequencing input was PBMCs. This clonotype originated in a male donor with HTLV-1-associated myelopathy (HAM/TSP).

CDR3 loop: CAWSEGWNTEAFF. CDR3 DNA sequence: TGTGCCTGGTCGGAGGGCTGGAACACTGAAGCTTTCTTT. J is TRBJ1-1 and V is TRBV30, with D uncertain. There are 13 residues in the CDR3. The V gene lost 5 bases and the J gene lost 1 base, with 11 bases spanning the gap. CDR1 and CDR2 from the germline V gene are GTSNPN and SVGIG (reference sequence). Variable domain in full (rest from reference TRBV30 and TRBJ1-1): SQTIHQWPATLVQPVGSPLSLECTVEGTSNPNLYWYRQAAGRGLQLLFYSVGIGQISSEVPQNLSASRPQDRQFILSSKKLLLSDSGFYLCAWSEGWNTEAFFGQGTRLTVV.